One sample yielded the 18 T cell receptor beta chains listed below, sequenced in a study of cytomegalovirus exposure and HLA in healthy donors. Amplification used 60 Vbeta primers and 13 Jbeta primers. Data came from immunoSEQ multiplex PCR; TCRdb stores just in-frame clones and leaves some out. The sample yields almost 200,000 clones, 75% to 85% seen once. Sequencing input: PBMCs. These receptors came from a male donor in good health and CMV-seropositive.

The chain couples TRBV7-9 to TRBJ1-3; tentatively, D is TRBD1 (5 bases). Per germline, CDR1 SEHNR and CDR2 FQNEAQ (reference sequence). The CDR3 runs 16 residues. V lost 4 bases and J lost 2, with 15 bases in between. CDR3 nucleotide sequence: TGTGCCAGCAGCTCAGCGGGGGGGACGACTGGAAACACCATATATTTT. Translated: CASSSAGGTTGNTIYF.

A word on this clone: Within the sample, other DNA sequences also encode this same CDR3. V and J are TRBV7-3 and TRBJ2-1; D might be TRBD2 (5 bases). The germline V gene encodes CDR1 SGHTA and CDR2 FQGTGA. The CDR3 extends over 14 amino acids. V shed 2 bases and J shed 0 bases, with 5 bases lying between them. The CDR3 loop reads CASSLAGSYNEQFF. CDR3 bases: TGTGCCAGCAGCTTAGCGGGCTCCTACAATGAGCAGTTCTTC.

J is TRBJ1-1 and V is TRBV5-1; TRBD1 might be the D (6 bases). Germline values: CDR1 SGHRS, CDR2 YFSETQ. The V gene lost 4 bases and the J gene lost 5 bases, with 18 bases spanning the gap. The CDR3 has 15 residues. CDR3 DNA sequence: TGCGCCAGCAGCCTCTGGGATCCAGGGGAGACTGAAGCTTTCTTT. Its translation is CASSLWDPGETEAFF.

This chain links TRBV11-2 with TRBJ2-1; possible D gene TRBD1, 6 bases. The CDR3 runs to 13 residues. Germline-derived CDR1 and CDR2 are SGHAT and FQNNGV. Deletions cut 3 bases from V and 6 bases from J, with 9 bases between. CDR3 DNA: TGTGCCAGCAGCTTGGACAGATTCAATGAGCAGTTCTTC. Its protein is CASSLDRFNEQFF. Full variable domain (outside the CDR3, taken from reference TRBV11-2 and TRBJ2-1): EAGVAQSPRYKIIEKRQSVAFWCNPISGHATLYWYQQILGQGPKLLIQFQNNGVVDDSQLPKDRFSAERLKGVDSTLKIQPAKLEDSAVYLCASSLDRFNEQFFGPGTRLTVL.

The chain has TRBV18 and TRBJ1-1, with D unresolved. The CDR3 covers 14 residues. From germline, CDR1 is KGHSH and CDR2 LQKENI. Trimming took 3 bases from V and 3 from J, leaving 11 bases between them. The CDR3 reads CASSPEFGDTEAFF. As DNA, the CDR3 is TGTGCCAGCTCACCGGAATTCGGAGACACTGAAGCTTTCTTT. Complete variable domain (other parts from reference TRBV18 and TRBJ1-1): NAGVMQNPRHLVRRRGQEARLRCSPMKGHSHVYWYRQLPEEGLKFMVYLQKENIIDESGMPKERFSAEFPKEGPSILRIQQVVRGDSAAYFCASSPEFGDTEAFFGQGTRLTVV.

The chain couples TRBV9 to TRBJ1-2; D is ambiguous. Trimming cost V 3 bases and J 7 bases, with 19 bases left between them. The CDR3 length is 15 residues. The germline gives CDR1 SGDLS, CDR2 YYNGEE. Here the CDR3 reads CASSAQSYPEGGYTF. The CDR3 DNA is TGTGCCAGCAGCGCCCAATCCTACCCTGAGGGTGGCTACACCTTC.

This clone appeared once. The chain joins TRBV7-9 to TRBJ2-7; D may be TRBD1 (6 bases). V was pared by 7 bases and J by 4 bases, with 14 bases between. CDR1 and CDR2 from the germline V gene are SEHNR and FQNEAQ (reference sequence). The CDR3 sequence is 13 residues long. DNA of the CDR3: TGTGCCAGCAACAACAGGGAATCTTACGAGCAGTACTTC. It specifies CASNNRESYEQYF. The whole variable domain, remainder taken from reference TRBV7-9 and TRBJ2-7, is DTGVSQNPRHKITKRGQNVTFRCDPISEHNRLYWYRQTLGQGPEFLTYFQNEAQLEKSRLLSDRFSAERPKGSFSTLEIQRTEQGDSAMYLCASNNRESYEQYFGPGTRLTVT.

As for this clone: The sample holds other DNA sequences that translate to the same CDR3. This chain joins TRBV5-5 and TRBJ1-1, with 11 bases identical to TRBD1. V gave up 0 bases and J gave up 3 bases; unmatched junction bases: 4. Germline V lookup: CDR1 SGHKS, CDR2 YYEKEE (reference sequence). CDR3 length: 16 residues. The CDR3 is CASSLGDRGKDTEAFF. The DNA for the CDR3 is TGTGCCAGCAGCTTGGGGGACAGGGGGAAGGACACTGAAGCTTTCTTT.

This clone was detected once. The chain combines TRBV2 with TRBJ1-4, with a weak D call TRBD1 (6 bases). Germline lookup yields CDR1 SNHLY and CDR2 FYNNEI. CDR3 length: 14 amino acids. Trimming pared 7 bases from V and 5 bases from J, leaving 14 bases between. The CDR3 loop is CASTEQGVNEKLFF. CDR3 DNA sequence: TGTGCCAGCACCGAACAGGGCGTAAATGAAAAACTGTTTTTT.

The CDR3 nucleotides are TGCAGCGGTGGGCAGGGCGGGAGCTCCTACGAGCAGTACTTC. Residues: CSGGQGGSSYEQYF. This chain connects TRBV29-1 to TRBJ2-7, with 7 bases aligning to TRBD2. The germline CDR1 and CDR2 sequences are SQVTM and ANQGSEA. V dropped 7 bases and J dropped 0; count of bases not matched to a gene: 9. The CDR3 consists of 14 residues.

The chain links TRBV5-6 to TRBJ2-1; 15 bases line up with TRBD2. The CDR3 sequence is 17 residues long. The junction had 8 bases not matched to a gene; V was cut back by 4 bases and J by 6 bases. Germline-derived CDR1 and CDR2 are SGHDT and YYEEEE. The CDR3 is CASSLGLAGGPSNEQFF. CDR3 sequence (DNA): TGTGCCAGCAGCCTTGGACTAGCGGGAGGGCCGAGCAATGAGCAGTTCTTC.

The J gene is TRBJ1-3, the V gene TRBV9, with a tentative D call TRBD1 (5 bases). This CDR3 has 15 amino acids. Per germline, CDR1 SGDLS and CDR2 YYNGEE. The germline V and J ends were trimmed by 2 bases and 0 bases, with 9 bases remaining between them. The CDR3 nucleotides are TGTGCCAGCAGCGTTCAGGGTACCTCTGGAAACACCATATATTTT. It yields the protein CASSVQGTSGNTIYF.

The sample holds a few counts of this clone. V usage is TRBV9 and J usage is TRBJ2-7; tentatively, D is TRBD1 (5 bases). The CDR3 spans 14 residues. Between the trimmed V and J ends, which lost 3 bases and 1 base, there was a span of 11 bases. The germline V gene has CDR1 SGDLS and CDR2 YYNGEE. The CDR3 reads CASSERTPSYEQYF. DNA of the CDR3: TGTGCCAGCAGCGAAAGGACACCTTCCTACGAGCAGTACTTC. Using reference TRBV9 and TRBJ2-7 for the parts outside the CDR3, the full variable domain is DSGVTQTPKHLITATGQRVTLRCSPRSGDLSVYWYQQSLDQGLQFLIQYYNGEERAKGNILERFSAQQFPDLHSELNLSSLELGDSALYFCASSERTPSYEQYFGPGTRLTVT.

The chain joins TRBV5-4 to TRBJ2-5; D is undetermined. Trimming took off 0 bases at V and 5 bases at J, with 17 bases between the two ends. The CDR3 is 16 residues long. Germline CDR1 and CDR2: SGHNT and YYREEE (reference sequence). The CDR3 coding sequence is TGTGCCAGCAGCTTGGTCGGTGCGGTGGGTCGGGAGACCCAGTACTTC. It encodes CASSLVGAVGRETQYF.

This clone was counted a single time. This chain uses TRBV13 with TRBJ2-7; TRBD1 might be the D (6 bases). Germline lookup yields CDR1 PRHDT and CDR2 FYEKMQ (reference sequence). The CDR3 has 16 amino acids. The V end lost 1 base, the J end lost 0 bases, and 13 bases lay between the germline ends. The CDR3 is CASSLAGVTPSYEQYF. The DNA of the CDR3 is TGTGCCAGCAGCTTAGCAGGGGTTACGCCCTCCTACGAGCAGTACTTC.

V usage is TRBV7-2 and J usage is TRBJ2-1; weak D call: TRBD1 (6 bases). CDR1 and CDR2 (germline): SGHTA, FQGNSA. CDR3 length: 12 residues. Trimming removed 3 bases at V and 7 bases at J, with 7 bases between. The CDR3 DNA reads as TGTGCCAGCAGCTTGGGGGCGAATGAGCAGTTCTTC. It specifies CASSLGANEQFF.

The rearrangement uses TRBV19 and TRBJ2-3, with no clear D. Trimming pared 8 bases from V and 1 base from J, leaving 10 bases between. Looked up from germline, CDR1 is LNHDA and CDR2 is SQIVND (reference sequence). This CDR3 comprises 13 residues. CDR3 loop: CASARRGTDTQYF. CDR3 DNA sequence: TGTGCCAGTGCAAGACGGGGCACAGATACGCAGTATTTT. Variable domain in full (rest from reference TRBV19 and TRBJ2-3): DGGITQSPKYLFRKEGQNVTLSCEQNLNHDAMYWYRQDPGQGLRLIYYSQIVNDFQKGDIAEGYSVSREKKESFPLTVTSAQKNPTAFYLCASARRGTDTQYFGPGTRLTVL.

The CDR3 region is CASSGTGPYEQYF. As DNA, the CDR3 is TGTGCCAGCAGCGGGACAGGACCATACGAGCAGTACTTC. This sequence joins TRBV13 and TRBJ2-7; 8 bases are a match to TRBD1. The trim removed 5 bases at V and 4 bases at J, leaving 4 bases unmatched. There are 13 residues in the CDR3. Germline values: CDR1 PRHDT, CDR2 FYEKMQ (reference sequence).